This TCR beta chain emerged from a study of cytomegalovirus exposure and HLA in healthy donors. Study-wide context: HLA-typed donors contributed about 85 million unique TCRs, which were held in an early data release.

Primers included in the PCR were 60 Vbeta and 13 Jbeta primers. Using immunoSEQ multiplex PCR, the repertoire was profiled, and TCRdb retains in-frame clones only, with some absent. The sample includes about 210,000 clones, about four fifths of them seen just once. Concerning this clone: The antigen is not known.

Study observations and caveats: Later on, an analysis showed TCR association rates differing by HLA locus, with DRB1 the most and HLA-C the fewest. Compared with the approximately 700-donor mean, an Asian-associated ancestry cluster reportedly had fewer N-insertions, according to a later analysis. In a later analysis, HLA-associated beta chains showed higher expansion and lower generation probabilities than comparable chains.

The CDR3 has 17 residues. With 4 bases clipped from V and 2 bases from J, the junction kept 9 bases outside the gene matches. Germline CDR1 reads SGHTA; CDR2 reads FQGNSA. The specimen sequenced was PBMCs. The TCR sequence derives from a woman in her 50s in good health and CMV-seropositive. The chain carries TRBV7-2 and TRBJ2-5; 11 nucleotides match TRBD2. The chain's CDR3 is CASSSSTGTSGQETQYF. DNA of the CDR3: TGTGCCAGCAGCTCGAGTACCGGGACTAGCGGACAAGAGACCCAGTACTTC. Combining the CDR3 with reference TRBV7-2 and TRBJ2-5 gives the whole variable domain GAGVSQSPSNKVTEKGKDVELRCDPISGHTALYWYRQSLGQGLEFLIYFQGNSAPDKSGLPSDRFSAERTGGSVSTLTIQRTQQEDSAVYLCASSSSTGTSGQETQYFGPGTRLLVL.